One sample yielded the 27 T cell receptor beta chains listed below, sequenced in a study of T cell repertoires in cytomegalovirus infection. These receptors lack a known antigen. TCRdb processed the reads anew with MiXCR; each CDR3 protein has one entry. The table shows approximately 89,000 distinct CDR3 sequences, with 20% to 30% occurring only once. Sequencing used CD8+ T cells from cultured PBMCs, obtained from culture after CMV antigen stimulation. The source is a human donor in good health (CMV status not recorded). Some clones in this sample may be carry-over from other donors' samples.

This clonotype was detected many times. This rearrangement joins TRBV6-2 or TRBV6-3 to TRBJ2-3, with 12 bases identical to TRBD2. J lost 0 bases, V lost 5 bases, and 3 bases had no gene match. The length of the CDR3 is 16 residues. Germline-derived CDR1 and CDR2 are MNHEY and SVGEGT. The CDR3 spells CASSQTSGGSTDTQYF. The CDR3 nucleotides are TGTGCCAGCAGTCAGACTAGCGGGGGTAGCACAGATACGCAGTATTTT.

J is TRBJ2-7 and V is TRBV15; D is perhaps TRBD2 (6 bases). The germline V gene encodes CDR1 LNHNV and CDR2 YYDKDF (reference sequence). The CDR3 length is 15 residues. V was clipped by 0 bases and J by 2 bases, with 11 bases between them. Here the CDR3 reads CATSRDGGNAYEQYF. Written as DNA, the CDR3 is TGTGCCACCAGCAGAGATGGGGGGAACGCCTACGAGCAGTACTTC. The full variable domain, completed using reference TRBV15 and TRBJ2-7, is DAMVIQNPRYQVTQFGKPVTLSCSQTLNHNVMYWYQQKSSQAPKLLFHYYDKDFNNEADTPDNFQSRRPNTSFCFLDIRSPGLGDTAMYLCATSRDGGNAYEQYFGPGTRLTVT.

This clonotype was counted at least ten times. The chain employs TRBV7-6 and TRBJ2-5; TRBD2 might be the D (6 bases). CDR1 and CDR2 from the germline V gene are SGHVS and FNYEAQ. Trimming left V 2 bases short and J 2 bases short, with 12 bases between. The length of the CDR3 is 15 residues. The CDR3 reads CASSLWGLQQETQYF. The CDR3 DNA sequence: TGTGCCAGCAGCTTATGGGGACTTCAACAAGAGACCCAGTACTTC. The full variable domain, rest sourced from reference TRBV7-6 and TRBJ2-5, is GAGVSQSPRYKVTKRGQDVALRCDPISGHVSLYWYRQALGQGPEFLTYFNYEAQQDKSGLPNDRFSAERPEGSISTLTIQRTEQRDSAMYRCASSLWGLQQETQYFGPGTRLLVL.

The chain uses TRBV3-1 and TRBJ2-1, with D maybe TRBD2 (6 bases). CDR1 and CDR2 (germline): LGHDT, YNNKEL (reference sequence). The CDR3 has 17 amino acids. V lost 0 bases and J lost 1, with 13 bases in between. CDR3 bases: TGTGCCAGCAGCCAAGATCGAGGAGGGAGGTCCTACAATGAGCAGTTCTTC. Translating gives CASSQDRGGRSYNEQFF.

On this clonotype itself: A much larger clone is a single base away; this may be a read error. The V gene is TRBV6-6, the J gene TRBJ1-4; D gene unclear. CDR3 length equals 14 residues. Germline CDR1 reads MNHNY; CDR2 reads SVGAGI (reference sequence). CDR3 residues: CASGYGSPNEKLFF. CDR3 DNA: TGTGCCAGCGGTTACGGTTCTCCTAATGAAAAACTGTTTTTT.

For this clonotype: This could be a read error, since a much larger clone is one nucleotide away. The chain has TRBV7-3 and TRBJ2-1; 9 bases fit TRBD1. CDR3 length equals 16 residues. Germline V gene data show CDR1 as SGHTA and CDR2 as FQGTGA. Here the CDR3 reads CAGSPNAGTGYNEQFF. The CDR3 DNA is TGTGCCGGCAGCCCAAACGCCGGGACAGGGTACAATGAGCAGTTCTTC.

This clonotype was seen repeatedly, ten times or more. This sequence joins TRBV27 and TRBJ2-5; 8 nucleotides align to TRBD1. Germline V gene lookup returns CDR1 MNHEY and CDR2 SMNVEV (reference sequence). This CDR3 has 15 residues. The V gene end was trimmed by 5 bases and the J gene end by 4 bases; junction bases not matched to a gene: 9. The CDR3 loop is CASSPRTGSRETQYF. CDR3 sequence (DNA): TGTGCCAGCAGTCCCAGGACAGGGAGCCGAGAGACCCAGTACTTC.

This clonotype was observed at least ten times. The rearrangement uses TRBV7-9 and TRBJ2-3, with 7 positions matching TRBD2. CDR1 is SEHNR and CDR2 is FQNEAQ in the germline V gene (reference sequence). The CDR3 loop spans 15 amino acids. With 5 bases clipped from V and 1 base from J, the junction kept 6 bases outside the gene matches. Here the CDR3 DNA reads TGTGCCAGCAGCCCCTTGGCGGGGGGCACAGATACGCAGTATTTT. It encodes CASSPLAGGTDTQYF.

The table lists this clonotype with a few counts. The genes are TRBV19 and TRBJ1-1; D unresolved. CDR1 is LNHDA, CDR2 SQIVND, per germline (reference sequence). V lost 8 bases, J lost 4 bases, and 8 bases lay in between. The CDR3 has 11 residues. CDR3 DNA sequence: TGTGCCAGTCAGAGGGCCACTGAAGCTTTCTTT. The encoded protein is CASQRATEAFF. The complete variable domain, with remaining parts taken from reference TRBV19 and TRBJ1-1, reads DGGITQSPKYLFRKEGQNVTLSCEQNLNHDAMYWYRQDPGQGLRLIYYSQIVNDFQKGDIAEGYSVSREKKESFPLTVTSAQKNPTAFYLCASQRATEAFFGQGTRLTVV.

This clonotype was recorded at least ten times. The CDR3 coding sequence is TGTGCCAGCAGCTTAGCCCGGGGGGGGCGGGACACTGAAGCTTTCTTT. Residues: CASSLARGGRDTEAFF. The gene calls are TRBV7-9 and TRBJ1-1; possible D gene TRBD1, 6 bases. The germline gives CDR1 SEHNR, CDR2 FQNEAQ (reference sequence). The CDR3 consists of 16 residues. Trimming took 0 bases from V and 3 from J, leaving 14 bases between them.

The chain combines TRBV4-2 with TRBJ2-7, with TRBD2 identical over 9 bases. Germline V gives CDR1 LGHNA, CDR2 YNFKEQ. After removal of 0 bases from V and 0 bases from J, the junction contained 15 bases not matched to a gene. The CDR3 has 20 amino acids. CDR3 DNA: TGTGCCAGCAGCCAAGACCTTTACGGGGGAGCTAGCGGGAACTCCTACGAGCAGTACTTC. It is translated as CASSQDLYGGASGNSYEQYF.

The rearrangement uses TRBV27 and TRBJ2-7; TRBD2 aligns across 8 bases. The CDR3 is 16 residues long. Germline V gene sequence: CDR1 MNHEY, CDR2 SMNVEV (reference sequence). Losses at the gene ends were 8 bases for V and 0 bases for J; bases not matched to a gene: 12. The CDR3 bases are TGTGCCAGCTCCCTGGGGCTAGCGGGTTCCTCCTACGAGCAGTACTTC. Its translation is CASSLGLAGSSYEQYF.

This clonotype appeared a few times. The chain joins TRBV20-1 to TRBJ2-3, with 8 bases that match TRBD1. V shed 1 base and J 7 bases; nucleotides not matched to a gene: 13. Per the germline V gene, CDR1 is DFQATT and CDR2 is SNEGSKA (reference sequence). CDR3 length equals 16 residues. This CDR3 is CSARASLTGAGNTQYF. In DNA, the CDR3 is TGCAGTGCTAGAGCTTCGTTGACAGGGGCGGGAAATACGCAGTATTTT.

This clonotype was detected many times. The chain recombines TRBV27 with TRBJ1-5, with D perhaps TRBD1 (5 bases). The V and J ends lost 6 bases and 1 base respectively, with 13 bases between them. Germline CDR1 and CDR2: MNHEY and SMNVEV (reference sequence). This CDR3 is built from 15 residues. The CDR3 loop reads CASRETAGSNQPQHF. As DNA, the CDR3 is TGTGCCAGCAGGGAGACAGCCGGGAGCAATCAGCCCCAGCATTTT.

CDR3 residues: CASSWGGAGSEQYF. DNA for the CDR3: TGTGCCAGCAGTTGGGGGGGCGCCGGATCCGAGCAGTACTTC. This chain uses TRBV6-2 or TRBV6-3 with TRBJ2-7; perhaps TRBD2 as D (7 bases). This CDR3 has 14 amino acids. Deletions cut 4 bases from V and 6 bases from J, with 16 bases between. The germline V gene has CDR1 MNHEY and CDR2 SVGEGT.

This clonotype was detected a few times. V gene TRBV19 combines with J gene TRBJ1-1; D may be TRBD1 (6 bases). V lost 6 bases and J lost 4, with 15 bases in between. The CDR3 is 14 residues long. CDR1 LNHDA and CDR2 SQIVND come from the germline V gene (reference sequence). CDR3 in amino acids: CASRWTARVTEAFF. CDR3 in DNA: TGTGCCAGTAGGTGGACAGCGCGGGTCACTGAAGCTTTCTTT.

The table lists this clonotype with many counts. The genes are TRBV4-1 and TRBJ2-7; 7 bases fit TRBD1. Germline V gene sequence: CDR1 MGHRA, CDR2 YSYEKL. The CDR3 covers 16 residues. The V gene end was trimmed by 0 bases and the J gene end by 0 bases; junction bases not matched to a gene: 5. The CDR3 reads CASSQDQTGPSYEQYF. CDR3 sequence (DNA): TGCGCCAGCAGCCAAGATCAGACAGGGCCCTCCTACGAGCAGTACTTC.

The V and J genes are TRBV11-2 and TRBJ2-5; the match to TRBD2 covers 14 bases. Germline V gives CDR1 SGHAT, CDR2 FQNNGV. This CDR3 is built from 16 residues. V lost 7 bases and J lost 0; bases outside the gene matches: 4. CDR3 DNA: TGTGCCAGCACCCTGGGACTAGCGGGGGACCAAGAGACCCAGTACTTC. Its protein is CASTLGLAGDQETQYF.

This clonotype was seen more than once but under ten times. CDR3: CASSVSGAGRETQYF. Here the CDR3 DNA reads TGTGCCAGCAGCGTAAGCGGGGCAGGACGGGAGACCCAGTACTTC. V and J are TRBV9 and TRBJ2-5; 7 nucleotides match TRBD2. The germline gives CDR1 SGDLS, CDR2 YYNGEE. The V and J ends lost 1 base and 5 bases, in that order; junction bases with no gene match: 8. The CDR3 spans 15 residues.

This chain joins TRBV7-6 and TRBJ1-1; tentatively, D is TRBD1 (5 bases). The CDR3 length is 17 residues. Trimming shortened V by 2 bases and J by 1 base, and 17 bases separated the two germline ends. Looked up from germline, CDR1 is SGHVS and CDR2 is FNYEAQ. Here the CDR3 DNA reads TGTGCCAGCAGCTTACCGGCCCGGGGACCTAAGAACACTGAAGCTTTCTTT. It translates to CASSLPARGPKNTEAFF.

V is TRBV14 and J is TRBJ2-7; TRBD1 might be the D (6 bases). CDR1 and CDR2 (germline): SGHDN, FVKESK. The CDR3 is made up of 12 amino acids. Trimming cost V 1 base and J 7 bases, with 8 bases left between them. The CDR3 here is CASSQAGTEQYF. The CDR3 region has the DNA TGTGCCAGCAGCCAAGCCGGGACAGAGCAGTACTTC.

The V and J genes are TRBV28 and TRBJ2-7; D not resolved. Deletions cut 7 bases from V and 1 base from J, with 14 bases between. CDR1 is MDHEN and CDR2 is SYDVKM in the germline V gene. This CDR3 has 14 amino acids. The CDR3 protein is CASTEMHVSYEQYF. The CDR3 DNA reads TGTGCCAGCACCGAAATGCACGTTTCCTACGAGCAGTACTTC.

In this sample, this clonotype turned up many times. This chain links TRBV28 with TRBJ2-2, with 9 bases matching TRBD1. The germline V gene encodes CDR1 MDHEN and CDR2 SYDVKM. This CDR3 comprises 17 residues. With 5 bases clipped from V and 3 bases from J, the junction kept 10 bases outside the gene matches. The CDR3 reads CASSPARDRVDTGELFF. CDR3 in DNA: TGTGCCAGCAGTCCCGCCCGGGACAGGGTGGACACCGGGGAGCTGTTTTTT.

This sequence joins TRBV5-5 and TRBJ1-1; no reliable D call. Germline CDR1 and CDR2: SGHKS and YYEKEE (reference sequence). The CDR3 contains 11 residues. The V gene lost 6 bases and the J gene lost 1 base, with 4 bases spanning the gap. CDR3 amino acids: CASMSNTEAFF. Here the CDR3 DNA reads TGTGCCAGCATGTCGAACACTGAAGCTTTCTTT.

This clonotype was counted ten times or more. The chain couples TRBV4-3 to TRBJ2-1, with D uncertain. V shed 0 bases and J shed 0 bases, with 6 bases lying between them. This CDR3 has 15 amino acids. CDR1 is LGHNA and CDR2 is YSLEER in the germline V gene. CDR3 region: CASSQDTSSYNEQFF. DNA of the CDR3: TGCGCCAGCAGCCAAGATACGAGCTCCTACAATGAGCAGTTCTTC.

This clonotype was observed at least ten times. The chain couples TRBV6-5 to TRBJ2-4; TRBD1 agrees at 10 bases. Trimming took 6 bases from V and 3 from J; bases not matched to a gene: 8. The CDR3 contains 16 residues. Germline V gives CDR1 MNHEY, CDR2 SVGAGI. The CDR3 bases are TGTGCCAGCAGAGCGACAGGGGGCGAGGTCAAAAACATTCAGTACTTC. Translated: CASRATGGEVKNIQYF.

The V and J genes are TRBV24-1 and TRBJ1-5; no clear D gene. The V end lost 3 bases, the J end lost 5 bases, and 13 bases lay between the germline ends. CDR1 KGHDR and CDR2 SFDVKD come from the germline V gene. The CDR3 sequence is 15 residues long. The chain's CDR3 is CATSDTTEADQPQHF. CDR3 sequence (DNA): TGTGCCACCAGTGATACTACAGAGGCTGATCAGCCCCAGCATTTT.